A selection of T cell receptor beta chains follows, all from one sample in a study of shared clonotypes between healthy human individuals. Repertoires were generated with immunoSEQ multiplex PCR, while TCRdb's copy carries only in-frame clones and drops some. The sample consists of over 2 million clones, around 90% of them appearing once. Sequenced input: naive CD4+ T cells from PBMCs. These receptor sequences come from a man younger than 30 in good health. Some clones in this sample may be carry-over from other donors' samples. Both conserved end residues are part of each CDR3. A D gene is named only where the DNA matches it firmly. Rows give clone size only sometimes, using once, few, many, or a class for an expanded clone.

J: TRBJ1-2; V: TRBV14; D: .; size: .; CDR3: CASSQDYTARDGYTF; DNA: TGTGCCAGCAGCCAAGATTACACAGCTCGGGATGGCTACACCTTC
J: TRBJ2-7; V: TRBV13; D: TRBD2; size: .; CDR3: CASSPRLAGGGYEQYF; DNA: TGTGCCAGCAGCCCCAGACTAGCGGGAGGGGGGTACGAGCAGTACTTC
J: TRBJ2-7; V: TRBV5-1; D: .; size: .; CDR3: CASSWADGTYEQYF; DNA: TGCGCCAGCAGCTGGGCCGACGGAACCTACGAGCAGTACTTC
J: TRBJ1-6; V: TRBV6-5; D: .; size: once; CDR3: CASSYDVNSPLHF; DNA: TGTGCCAGCAGTTACGACGTGAATTCACCCCTCCACTTT
J: TRBJ1-4; V: TRBV7-2; D: .; size: .; CDR3: CASSLVGGEKLFF; DNA: TGTGCCAGCAGCTTAGTGGGGGGTGAAAAACTGTTTTTT
J: TRBJ1-3; V: TRBV16; D: .; size: few; CDR3: CASSQSRAGNTIYF; DNA: TGTGCCAGCAGCCAATCTAGGGCCGGAAACACCATATATTTT
J: TRBJ2-5; V: TRBV21-1; D: .; size: .; CDR3: CASSKVSPATGWRETQYF; DNA: TGTGCCAGCAGCAAAGTCAGTCCGGCGACAGGGTGGCGGGAGACCCAGTACTTC
J: TRBJ1-1; V: TRBV9; D: .; size: .; CDR3: CASSVGYGTEAFF; DNA: TGTGCCAGCAGCGTAGGCTACGGCACTGAAGCTTTCTTT
J: TRBJ2-5; V: TRBV5-1; D: TRBD2; size: .; CDR3: CASSLTTSGRAAETQYF; DNA: TGCGCCAGCAGCTTGACCACTAGCGGGAGGGCCGCGGAGACCCAGTACTTC
J: TRBJ1-4; V: TRBV6-5; D: TRBD1; size: .; CDR3: CASRRQGAHEKLFF; DNA: TGTGCCAGCAGGCGACAGGGCGCCCATGAAAAACTGTTTTTT
J: TRBJ2-5; V: TRBV9; D: .; size: .; CDR3: CASSVAPREETQYF; DNA: TGTGCCAGCAGCGTAGCCCCGAGGGAGGAGACCCAGTACTTC
J: TRBJ2-3; V: TRBV6-6; D: .; size: .; CDR3: CASSLLSGSRDTQYF; DNA: TGTGCCAGCAGCCTACTAAGCGGGTCACGAGATACGCAGTATTTT
J: TRBJ2-5; V: TRBV2; D: .; size: once; CDR3: CASSFPDRTGTQYF; DNA: TGTGCCAGCAGTTTCCCCGACAGGACCGGGACCCAGTACTTC
J: TRBJ2-3; V: TRBV11-3; D: TRBD2; size: .; CDR3: CASSQGLAGTDTQYF; DNA: TGTGCCAGCAGCCAGGGACTAGCGGGCACAGATACGCAGTATTTT
J: TRBJ1-3; V: TRBV28; D: .; size: once; CDR3: CASSLGGHSGNTIYF; DNA: TGTGCCAGCAGCCTAGGGGGGCACTCTGGAAACACCATATATTTT
J: TRBJ1-5; V: TRBV2; D: .; size: .; CDR3: CASSDAGTGYQPQHF; DNA: TGTGCCAGCAGTGACGCAGGGACGGGATATCAGCCCCAGCATTTT
J: TRBJ2-2; V: TRBV21-1; D: .; size: .; CDR3: CASSGEQRNTGELFF; DNA: TGTGCCAGCAGCGGGGAGCAGCGGAACACCGGGGAGCTGTTTTTT
J: TRBJ2-7; V: TRBV5-6; D: .; size: .; CDR3: CASSMAWVDGSPAEQYF; DNA: TGTGCCAGCAGTATGGCTTGGGTGGACGGATCCCCCGCCGAGCAGTACTTC
J: TRBJ2-1; V: TRBV30; D: .; size: .; CDR3: CAWSGTSSSYNEQFF; DNA: TGTGCCTGGAGTGGGACCTCTAGCTCCTACAATGAGCAGTTCTTC
J: TRBJ1-1; V: TRBV5-1; D: .; size: once; CDR3: CASSLARRADSPFRARTEAFF; DNA: TGCGCCAGCAGCTTGGCCAGACGCGCTGACAGCCCCTTCCGAGCGAGGACTGAAGCTTTCTTT
J: TRBJ2-7; V: TRBV7-2; D: .; size: .; CDR3: CASSFSPAIGEQYF; DNA: TGTGCCAGCAGCTTCTCGCCGGCGATCGGGGAGCAGTACTTC
J: TRBJ2-3; V: TRBV18; D: TRBD1; size: .; CDR3: CASSPTDRGGTDTQYF; DNA: TGTGCCAGCTCACCGACGGACAGGGGAGGCACAGATACGCAGTATTTT
J: TRBJ2-2; V: TRBV10-3; D: .; size: few; CDR3: CAISESTGSGELFF; DNA: TGTGCCATCAGTGAGTCGACCGGGAGCGGGGAGCTGTTTTTT
J: TRBJ2-3; V: TRBV7-3; D: .; size: .; CDR3: CASSLDNTDTQYF; DNA: TGTGCCAGCAGCTTAGACAACACAGATACGCAGTATTTT
J: TRBJ2-7; V: TRBV5-1; D: .; size: .; CDR3: CASSPGTTYYEQYF; DNA: TGCGCCAGCAGCCCTGGGACAACTTACTACGAGCAGTACTTC
J: TRBJ2-2; V: TRBV9; D: .; size: .; CDR3: CASSVNQAQNTGELFF; DNA: TGTGCCAGCAGCGTTAATCAGGCTCAGAACACCGGGGAGCTGTTTTTT
J: TRBJ2-7; V: TRBV9; D: TRBD2; size: .; CDR3: CASSVGLAGFYEQYF; DNA: TGTGCCAGCAGCGTAGGGCTAGCGGGATTCTACGAGCAGTACTTC
J: TRBJ1-2; V: TRBV19; D: TRBD1; size: .; CDR3: CASSPGQERYGYTF; DNA: TGTGCCAGTAGCCCCGGACAGGAGCGGTATGGCTACACCTTC
J: TRBJ2-1; V: TRBV11-1; D: TRBD1; size: .; CDR3: CASSEGGDRADNEQFF; DNA: TGTGCCAGCAGCGAAGGTGGGGACAGGGCTGACAATGAGCAGTTCTTC
J: TRBJ2-1; V: TRBV11-2; D: .; size: .; CDR3: CASSQRALPGLLYNEQFF; DNA: TGTGCCAGCAGTCAAAGAGCCCTGCCGGGACTCCTCTACAATGAGCAGTTCTTC
J: TRBJ2-1; V: TRBV5-8; D: TRBD2; size: .; CDR3: CASSLALSGRVYNEQFF; DNA: TGTGCCAGCAGCTTGGCCTTGAGCGGGAGGGTCTACAATGAGCAGTTCTTC
J: TRBJ2-7; V: TRBV4-1; D: TRBD2; size: .; CDR3: CASSPMTSGRGYEQYF; DNA: TGCGCCAGCAGTCCGATGACTAGCGGGAGGGGGTACGAGCAGTACTTC
J: TRBJ2-5; V: TRBV6-5; D: TRBD2; size: .; CDR3: CASSYSSGRGQETQYF; DNA: TGTGCCAGCAGTTACTCTAGCGGGAGAGGGCAAGAGACCCAGTACTTC
J: TRBJ2-5; V: TRBV9; D: .; size: .; CDR3: CASSSRATFQETQYF; DNA: TGTGCCAGCAGCTCCCGAGCCACTTTTCAAGAGACCCAGTACTTC
J: TRBJ1-4; V: TRBV6-1; D: TRBD1; size: .; CDR3: CASSEAYRGLEKLFF; DNA: TGTGCCAGCAGTGAAGCCTACAGGGGCCTGGAAAAACTGTTTTTT
J: TRBJ2-5; V: TRBV5-5; D: TRBD2; size: .; CDR3: CASSQTSGRQTQYF; DNA: TGTGCCAGCAGCCAAACTAGCGGGAGGCAGACCCAGTACTTC
J: TRBJ2-7; V: TRBV5-4; D: TRBD2; size: .; CDR3: CASSPGGTSGTYEQYF; DNA: TGTGCCAGCAGCCCCGGGGGGACTAGCGGGACCTACGAGCAGTACTTC
J: TRBJ2-7; V: TRBV28; D: .; size: .; CDR3: CASSLPPTYEQYF; DNA: TGTGCCAGCAGTTTGCCACCGACCTACGAGCAGTACTTC
J: TRBJ1-2; V: TRBV10-1; D: .; size: .; CDR3: CASSESGQMYGYTF; DNA: TGCGCCAGCAGTGAGTCCGGACAGATGTATGGCTACACCTTC
J: TRBJ1-5; V: TRBV5-1; D: TRBD1; size: .; CDR3: CASSMDRENQPQHF; DNA: TGCGCCAGCAGCATGGACAGGGAAAATCAGCCCCAGCATTTT
J: TRBJ2-7; V: TRBV9; D: TRBD1; size: .; CDR3: CASSAQTGAEQYF; DNA: TGTGCCAGCAGCGCCCAAACAGGGGCCGAGCAGTACTTC
J: TRBJ2-4; V: TRBV9; D: .; size: .; CDR3: CASSEDSRNIQYF; DNA: TGTGCCAGCAGCGAAGACAGCCGGAACATTCAGTACTTC
J: TRBJ1-5; V: TRBV6-5; D: .; size: .; CDR3: CASSYRVDQPQHF; DNA: TGTGCCAGCAGTTACCGGGTGGATCAGCCCCAGCATTTT
J: TRBJ1-1; V: TRBV18; D: .; size: few; CDR3: CASSRDPNTEAFF; DNA: TGTGCCAGCTCACGGGACCCGAACACTGAAGCTTTCTTT
J: TRBJ1-1; V: TRBV28; D: TRBD1; size: .; CDR3: CASRKIRDSRTEAFF; DNA: TGTGCCAGCAGGAAAATTCGGGACAGTCGCACTGAAGCTTTCTTT
J: TRBJ2-5; V: TRBV7-2; D: .; size: .; CDR3: CASSFRGAETQYF; DNA: TGTGCCAGCAGCTTTAGGGGAGCAGAGACCCAGTACTTC
J: TRBJ1-1; V: TRBV9; D: .; size: .; CDR3: CASSEQGMDTEAFF; DNA: TGTGCCAGCAGCGAACAGGGAATGGACACTGAAGCTTTCTTT
J: TRBJ2-7; V: TRBV4-1; D: TRBD2; size: .; CDR3: CASSQDSGRDSYEQYF; DNA: TGCGCCAGCAGCCAAGACAGTGGGAGGGACTCCTACGAGCAGTACTTC